This T cell receptor beta chain is from a study of beta chain features in type 1 diabetes. Germline V lookup: CDR1 LNHDA, CDR2 SQIVND (reference sequence). Trimming removed 4 bases from V and 2 bases from J; junction bases left unmatched: 3. This CDR3 region has 15 residues. The authors reverse transcribed all of the isolated RNA, so sequencing captured expressed TCRB transcripts. Produced via immunoSEQ multiplex PCR; TCRdb's table is partial and in-frame only. The sample lists hundreds of thousands of clones; roughly 15% were seen once. The receptor comes from a woman aged 18 to 35 in good health. The V gene is TRBV19, the J gene TRBJ2-5, with 11 positions matching TRBD2. The sample consisted of naive CD4+ T cells from blood. The CDR3 reads CASSKGTSGQETQYF. The CDR3 DNA sequence: TGTGCCAGTAGTAAAGGGACTAGCGGTCAAGAGACCCAGTACTTC.